This is a list of T cell receptor beta chains from one sample in a study of identical twins. TCRdb called the 5' RACE reads again in MiXCR, with one record for every CDR3 protein. Seen here are about 520,000 distinct CDR3 sequences, around 20% observed once, and the top ten hold roughly 0.91%. Another study also made use of these data, one on T cells expressing NK-cell markers.

The sequenced sample consisted of CD4+ T cells sorted from blood. The receptors stem from a woman aged 18 to 35 in good health. The CDR3 runs from the conserved cysteine through the conserved F or W. The D gene is left open where the match is weak. A clone size is listed for some rows: how often the clone was seen (once, few, many), or a class if it is expanded.

J gene,D gene,clone size,V gene,CDR3 DNA,CDR3 protein
TRBJ2-3,.,.,TRBV5-1,TGCGCCAGCAGCCCCCTGGGGCAAGATACGCAGTATTTT,CASSPLGQDTQYF
TRBJ2-5,.,.,TRBV10-1,TGCGCCAGCAGCATACATCGACAAGAGACCCAGTACTTC,CASSIHRQETQYF
TRBJ1-2,.,.,TRBV9,TGTGCCAGCAGCGTAGACGTGGGGAGCGGCTACACCTTC,CASSVDVGSGYTF
TRBJ2-1,.,.,TRBV7-2,TGTGCCAGCAGCTTGCGGTATAGCTCCTACAATGAGCAGTTCTTC,CASSLRYSSYNEQFF
TRBJ2-7,.,.,TRBV3-1,TGTGCCAGCAGCCCATACAGGGAGGGCGAGCAGTACTTC,CASSPYREGEQYF
TRBJ2-3,TRBD2,.,TRBV5-6,TGTGCCAGCAGCTTAGGACTAGCGGGGGGCGCAGATACGCAGTATTTT,CASSLGLAGGADTQYF
TRBJ1-1,.,few,TRBV6-5,TGTGCCAGCAGTTACCTAGAGAACACTGAAGCTTTCTTT,CASSYLENTEAFF
TRBJ1-1,TRBD1,.,TRBV7-3,TGTGCCAGCAGCCCAAGGACAGGGAATAGGGCTGAAGCTTTCTTT,CASSPRTGNRAEAFF
TRBJ2-3,TRBD2,.,TRBV20-1,TGCAGTGCTACAGGACTAGCGGGGACCACAGATACGCAGTATTTT,CSATGLAGTTDTQYF
TRBJ2-2,.,.,TRBV12-3/TRBV12-4,TGTGCCAGCAGTTTCAGTACAACGAACACCGGGGAGCTGTTTTTT,CASSFSTTNTGELFF
TRBJ1-2,TRBD1,few,TRBV27,TGTGCCAGCAGTTTAACGTGGACAGGTGGGAGCTATGGCTACACCTTC,CASSLTWTGGSYGYTF
TRBJ2-1,.,many,TRBV29-1,TGCAGCGTTGAAGGTCGTCAGGGGAACTACAATGAGCAGTTCTTC,CSVEGRQGNYNEQFF
TRBJ2-1,TRBD2,.,TRBV20-1,TGCAGTGCTACCGGGACTAGCGTTGGCAATGAGCAGTTCTTC,CSATGTSVGNEQFF
TRBJ1-6,.,few,TRBV6-5,TGTGCCAGCAGTTACTCGATTCAGGGAAACTCACCCCTCCACTTT,CASSYSIQGNSPLHF
TRBJ1-1,.,.,TRBV4-3,TGCGCCAGCAGCCAAGAGAGGAGAGGCAACACTGAAGCTTTCTTT,CASSQERRGNTEAFF
TRBJ2-7,.,.,TRBV29-1,TGCAGCGTTGAAGGGCAGACCATCTACGAGCAGTACTTC,CSVEGQTIYEQYF
TRBJ2-7,TRBD2,.,TRBV20-1,TGCAGTGCTAGGATACTAGCGGAAGGCTACGAGCAGTACTTC,CSARILAEGYEQYF
TRBJ2-2,TRBD2,few,TRBV20-1,TGCAGTGCTAGAGTGTCTAGCGGGAAAGAGGGCGGGGAGCTGTTTTTT,CSARVSSGKEGGELFF
TRBJ2-3,TRBD2,few,TRBV5-6,TGTGCCAGCAGCTTGGAGGAGCGGGAGCCAGATACGCAGTATTTT,CASSLEEREPDTQYF
TRBJ2-7,.,few,TRBV20-1,TGCAGTGCTAGAAGATCGGGTAGGGGGTTTGACGAGCAGTACTTC,CSARRSGRGFDEQYF
TRBJ1-1,.,few,TRBV6-1,TGTGCCAGCACCTTACGGGCAGTCAACACTGAAGCTTTCTTT,CASTLRAVNTEAFF
TRBJ2-1,.,.,TRBV5-1,TGCGCCAGCAGCTTGGGTAGGGGCGCGGGGCATGAGCAGTTCTTC,CASSLGRGAGHEQFF
TRBJ2-7,TRBD2,once,TRBV11-2,TGTGCCAGCAGGCAGGGGACTAGCGGCAACTACGAGCAGTACTTC,CASRQGTSGNYEQYF
TRBJ2-5,.,.,TRBV6-1,TGTGCCAGCGCCCTCCGGGGACTTGCTACGGAGACCCAGTACTTC,CASALRGLATETQYF
TRBJ2-3,TRBD1,few,TRBV24-1,TGTGCCACCAGTGATTCCCCGGGACAGGGAATGGATACGCAGTATTTT,CATSDSPGQGMDTQYF
TRBJ2-7,.,.,TRBV20-1,TGCAGTGCTGGGGTTGGGGGAGTGACCTACGAGCAGTACTTC,CSAGVGGVTYEQYF
TRBJ2-1,TRBD2,few,TRBV5-1,TGCGCCAGCAGCTTGGGTCCGGGACTAACATACAATGAGCAGTTCTTC,CASSLGPGLTYNEQFF
TRBJ2-1,.,.,TRBV30,TGTGCCTGGGGGCGGGATAGGAATGAGCAGTTCTTC,CAWGRDRNEQFF
TRBJ2-7,.,few,TRBV7-2,TGTGCCAGCAGCTTAGTCCTCGGGGCCACCTACGAGCAGTACTTC,CASSLVLGATYEQYF
TRBJ2-3,.,.,TRBV12-3/TRBV12-4,TGTGCCGCTTATTCTCCACCCGGGCCTAGCACAGATACGCAGTATTTT,CAAYSPPGPSTDTQYF
TRBJ2-5,TRBD1,few,TRBV20-1,TGCAGTGCTAGAAAGGGACAGGGGTTGGAGACCCAGTACTTC,CSARKGQGLETQYF
TRBJ2-7,.,.,TRBV11-2,TGTGCCAGCAGCTTCCGGGTCGGATCGACCGGGAGCTCTCACGAGCAGTACTTC,CASSFRVGSTGSSHEQYF
TRBJ2-7,.,once,TRBV7-9,TGTGCCAGCAGCCCCGGGGCTTTTCTCGAGCAGTACTTC,CASSPGAFLEQYF
TRBJ2-1,.,.,TRBV4-3,TGCGCCAGCAGCCAAGAAGCGTCTACTAGATTCGAGCAGTTCTTC,CASSQEASTRFEQFF
TRBJ1-2,TRBD1,many,TRBV20-1,TGCAGTGCCCCTACCACAGGGGGCCATGGCTACACCTTC,CSAPTTGGHGYTF
TRBJ2-1,TRBD2,.,TRBV2,TGTGCCAGCAGTGGGAGCGGGGCCTACAATGAGCAGTTCTTC,CASSGSGAYNEQFF